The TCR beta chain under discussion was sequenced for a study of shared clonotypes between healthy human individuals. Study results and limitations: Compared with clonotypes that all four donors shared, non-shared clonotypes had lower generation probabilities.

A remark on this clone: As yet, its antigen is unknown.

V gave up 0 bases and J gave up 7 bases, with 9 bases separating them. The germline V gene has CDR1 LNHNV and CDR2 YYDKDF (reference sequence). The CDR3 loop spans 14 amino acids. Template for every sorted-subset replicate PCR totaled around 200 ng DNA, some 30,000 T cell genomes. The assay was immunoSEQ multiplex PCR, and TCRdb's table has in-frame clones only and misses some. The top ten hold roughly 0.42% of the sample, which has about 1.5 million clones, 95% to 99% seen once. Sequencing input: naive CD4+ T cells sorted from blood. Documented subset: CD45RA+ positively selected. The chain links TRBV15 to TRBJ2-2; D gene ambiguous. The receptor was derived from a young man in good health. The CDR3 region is CATSRDLGSGELFF. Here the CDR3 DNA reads TGTGCCACCAGCAGAGATCTGGGAAGCGGGGAGCTGTTTTTT.